This T cell receptor beta chain came from a study of cytomegalovirus exposure and HLA in healthy donors. Study summary: Within the Caucasian-associated ancestry cluster were roughly 81% of the approximately 370 genotyped donors. Findings and caveats of the study: It was 150 or so TCR beta chains that were listed as cytomegalovirus-associated.

Germline V gene data show CDR1 as SQVTM and CDR2 as ANQGSEA. V shed 6 bases and J shed 6 bases, with 23 bases lying between them. The length of the CDR3 is 16 residues. About this clone itself: Its antigen is unidentified.

The study ran its PCR with 60 Vbeta and 13 Jbeta primers. Method: immunoSEQ multiplex PCR; TCRdb's copy keeps in-frame clones and lacks some. The table lists 75,000 to 90,000 clones, roughly 80% of them singletons. The specimen sequenced was PBMCs. This chain joins TRBV29-1 and TRBJ2-2, with a weak D call TRBD2 (6 bases). The TCR sequence derives from a man between 35 and 55 years old in good health and CMV-seronegative. The CDR3 DNA is TGCAGCGTCGAAACCCCGAGCGGGCTTCTCCCCGGGGAGCTGTTTTTT. This encodes CSVETPSGLLPGELFF.